Listed here are 10 T cell receptor beta chains from one sample, sequenced in a study of T cells in Graves' hyperthyroidism and ophthalmopathy (dated by TCRdb to the late 2010s). Library construction relied on multiplex PCR. TCRdb lists the instrument as Illumina HiSeq 2000. TCR beta CDR3 regions were amplified from RNA transcripts. The first round of RT-PCR for the TCR CDR3 was performed with the HTBI primer set and the Qiagen OneStep RT-PCR kit. The public reads were reanalyzed by TCRdb: fastp trimming at Q25, MiXCR alignment, in-frame beta chains only. When rows share a CDR3 protein, they turn into one entry using the most common DNA and genes. The sample records over 650,000 distinct CDR3 sequences, 45% of which are singletons. The ten largest clones capture 7% to 7.5% of the sample. The specimen was peripheral blood or thyroid tissue (not recorded which). The source is an adult man with Graves' disease, either hyperthyroidism or ophthalmopathy (not recorded which).

The chain combines TRBV20-1 with TRBJ2-5; TRBD2 matches at 14 bases. The CDR3 consists of 19 residues. In germline, CDR1 is DFQATT, CDR2 SNEGSKA (reference sequence). Trimming took 5 bases from V and 3 from J; bases not matched to a gene: 17. CDR3 DNA: TGCAGTGCTGTGACTAGCGGGGGGGCGCGGGCGTCAATAAAAGAGACCCAGTACTTC. Its translation: CSAVTSGGARASIKETQYF.

A word on this clonotype: A far more abundant clone sits one base away, making this likely a read error. V is TRBV7-9 and J is TRBJ1-2, with TRBD1 matching 8 bases. CDR3 length: 14 residues. Germline loops: CDR1 SEHNR, CDR2 FQNEAQ (reference sequence). In DNA, the CDR3 is TGTGCCAACAGCGGACAGGGAGCTAACTATGGCTACACCTTC. Amino acids: CANSGQGANYGYTF. The variable domain in full, completed from reference TRBV7-9 and TRBJ1-2, reads DTGVSQNPRHKITKRGQNVTFRCDPISEHNRLYWYRQTLGQGPEFLTYFQNEAQLEKSRLLSDRFSAERPKGSFSTLEIQRTEQGDSAMYLCANSGQGANYGYTFGSGTRLTVV.

CDR3 in amino acids: CSLGDVSSYEQYF. CDR3 nucleotide sequence: TGCAGCTTAGGGGACGTTAGCTCCTACGAGCAGTACTTC. The chain has TRBV20-1 and TRBJ2-7; D tentatively reads TRBD1 or TRBD2 (5 bases each). Germline assignment: CDR1 DFQATT and CDR2 SNEGSKA (reference sequence). The CDR3 runs to 13 residues.

The chain is built from TRBV4-1 and TRBJ1-6; a weak D match, TRBD1 (5 bases). V was clipped by 0 bases and J by 10 bases, with 7 bases between them. Per germline, CDR1 MGHRA and CDR2 YSYEKL. The CDR3 covers 13 residues. CDR3: CASSQDRESPLHF. The CDR3 region has the DNA TGCGCCAGCAGCCAAGACAGGGAATCACCCCTCCACTTT.

This rearrangement joins TRBV7-9 to TRBJ2-7; maybe TRBD1 (8 bases). This CDR3 has 14 amino acids. Germline V gives CDR1 SEHNR, CDR2 FQNEAQ (reference sequence). The V end was cut by 5 bases, the J end by 5 bases, with 16 bases between. As DNA, the CDR3 is TGTGCCAGCAGCCAGGGGGCGGGAGTCCACGAGCAGTACTTC. Its translation: CASSQGAGVHEQYF.

In regard to this clonotype: This clone may be a read error of a much larger clone one base away. The chain uses TRBV24-1 and TRBJ1-1; D not resolved. This CDR3 is 12 amino acids long. Trimming took 4 bases from V and 7 from J, leaving 9 bases between them. CDR1 is KGHDR, CDR2 SFDVKD, per germline. This CDR3 reads CATSERAGEAFF. The CDR3 DNA follows: TGTGCCACCAGTGAGAGGGCTGGTGAAGCTTTCTTT.

V is TRBV19 and J is TRBJ2-7; D might be TRBD1 (6 bases). The germline V gene encodes CDR1 LNHDA and CDR2 SQIVND (reference sequence). The CDR3 extends over 12 amino acids. Trimming took 11 bases from V and 6 from J, leaving 17 bases between them. In DNA, the CDR3 is TGTGCCTGGCAACAGGGTCAGGGCGAGCAGTACTTC. Encoded protein: CAWQQGQGEQYF.

CDR3 loop: CASTSWGTGELFF. The CDR3 region has the DNA TGTGCTAGTACCAGCTGGGGCACCGGGGAGCTGTTTTTT. The rearrangement links TRBV7-7 to TRBJ2-2; no reliable D call. Germline V gene lookup returns CDR1 SSHAT and CDR2 FNYEAQ (reference sequence). This CDR3 is built from 13 residues.

The chain employs TRBV29-1 and TRBJ1-2; D is undetermined. In germline, CDR1 is SQVTM, CDR2 ANQGSEA. The V gene lost 3 bases and the J gene lost 4 bases, with 12 bases spanning the gap. This CDR3 contains 13 residues. This CDR3 is CSVDASGIYGYTF. The CDR3 DNA follows: TGCAGCGTTGACGCTAGCGGGATCTATGGCTACACCTTC.

A single count supports this clonotype. V usage is TRBV7-9 and J usage is TRBJ1-6, with 8 positions matching TRBD1. Germline assignment: CDR1 SEHNR and CDR2 FQNEAQ (reference sequence). Trimming removed 5 bases from V and 10 bases from J; junction bases left unmatched: 4. The CDR3 is 13 residues long. CDR3 amino acids: CASSMTGASPLHF. The CDR3 DNA reads TGTGCCAGCAGCATGACAGGGGCATCACCCCTCCACTTT.